One sample yielded the 16 T cell receptor beta chains listed below, sequenced in a study of radiotherapy plus CTLA-4 blockade in lung cancer. The assay was immunoSEQ multiplex PCR, and TCRdb's table has in-frame clones only and misses some. The sample lists 30,000 to 35,000 clones, around four fifths occurring once. The input for sequencing was peripheral blood, taken from a patient treated with radiotherapy plus ipilimumab. The receptors shown here come from a human donor with non-small cell lung cancer that progressed on radiotherapy plus ipilimumab.

The chain carries TRBV25-1 and TRBJ1-2; the D is unclear. The germline V gene has CDR1 MGHDK and CDR2 SYGVNS. V lost 8 bases and J 6 bases, leaving 16 bases between the germline ends. The CDR3 contains 13 residues. Written as DNA, the CDR3 is TGTGCCAGCCTAGCCTGGGGATCGGATGGCTACACCTTC. Amino acids: CASLAWGSDGYTF.

This chain's CDR3 is CASGPRTSGGELFF. DNA for the CDR3: TGTGCCAGCGGCCCCAGGACTAGTGGCGGGGAGCTGTTTTTT. V is TRBV7-6 and J is TRBJ2-2, with 7 bases lining up with TRBD2. CDR1 is SGHVS and CDR2 is FNYEAQ in the germline V gene. V was pared by 8 bases and J by 7 bases, with 10 bases of the junction left unmatched. The CDR3 totals 14 residues.

The CDR3 protein is CASSSPGGGTGELFF. CDR3 sequence (DNA): TGCGCCAGCAGCTCCCCGGGGGGCGGGACCGGGGAGCTGTTTTTT. This chain uses TRBV5-1 with TRBJ2-2, with TRBD2 as a possible D gene (7 bases). V lost 3 bases and J 5 bases, leaving 14 bases between the germline ends. Germline V gene lookup returns CDR1 SGHRS and CDR2 YFSETQ. CDR3 length: 15 amino acids.

Concerning this clone itself: Other DNA sequences from this sample encode an identical CDR3 as well. The rearrangement uses TRBV10-2 and TRBJ1-1, with TRBD1 as a possible D gene (6 bases). The germline CDR1 and CDR2 sequences are WSHSY and SAAADI. The germline V and J ends were trimmed by 3 bases and 5 bases, with 10 bases remaining between them. The CDR3 contains 13 residues. The CDR3 DNA reads as TGCGCCAGCAGTGACAGGGGAAGGACTGAAGCTTTCTTT. Its translation: CASSDRGRTEAFF.

This clone was seen just once. The CDR3 nucleotides are TGTGCCAGCAAGTTCGGCAGGGGCGGAACCGGGGAGCTGTTTTTT. Encoded protein: CASKFGRGGTGELFF. The chain joins TRBV2 to TRBJ2-2; D may be TRBD1 (6 bases). CDR3 length: 15 residues. The V and J ends lost 7 bases and 5 bases respectively, with 17 bases between them. Germline V lookup: CDR1 SNHLY, CDR2 FYNNEI. The full variable domain, completed using reference TRBV2 and TRBJ2-2, is EPEVTQTPSHQVTQMGQEVILRCVPISNHLYFYWYRQILGQKVEFLVSFYNNEISEKSEIFDDQFSVERPDGSNFTLKIRSTKLEDSAMYFCASKFGRGGTGELFFGEGSRLTVL.

The DNA of the CDR3 is TGTGCCAGTAGTATAGCAGGGGCCCCCCGCTCTGGGGCCAACGTCCTGACTTTC. Amino acids: CASSIAGAPRSGANVLTF. This rearrangement joins TRBV19 to TRBJ2-6; weak D call: TRBD1 (6 bases). The CDR3 runs to 18 residues. The germline gives CDR1 LNHDA, CDR2 SQIVND (reference sequence). V lost 1 base and J lost 0, with 13 bases in between.

The V gene is TRBV10-2, the J gene TRBJ2-7, with 7 positions matching TRBD2. This CDR3 spans 14 amino acids. Germline CDR1 and CDR2: WSHSY and SAAADI. J gave up 2 bases and V 3 bases, and 4 bases lay outside the gene matches. The CDR3 DNA follows: TGCGCCAGCAGTGACTCTAGCGGTGCCTACGAGCAGTACTTC. Translation gives CASSDSSGAYEQYF.

This clone is medium-sized by share. J is TRBJ2-2 and V is TRBV29-1; D may be TRBD1 (5 bases). The ends were cut back, 3 bases at V and 0 bases at J, with 11 bases in the middle. CDR3 length equals 15 residues. Germline V gene sequence: CDR1 SQVTM, CDR2 ANQGSEA. CDR3 sequence reads: CSVEVLGPNTGELFF. As DNA, the CDR3 is TGCAGCGTTGAGGTTTTGGGGCCGAACACCGGGGAGCTGTTTTTT.

V usage is TRBV7-2 and J usage is TRBJ2-7; TRBD1 is a possible D gene (6 bases). V dropped 2 bases and J dropped 3 bases, with 11 bases sitting between them. CDR1 is SGHTA and CDR2 is FQGNSA in the germline V gene. There are 14 residues in the CDR3. CDR3 in amino acids: CASSLQQGYYEQYF. CDR3 nucleotides: TGTGCCAGCAGCTTACAACAGGGTTACTACGAGCAGTACTTC.

The J gene is TRBJ1-5, the V gene TRBV25-1; weak D call: TRBD1 (5 bases). Germline assignment: CDR1 MGHDK and CDR2 SYGVNS. The CDR3 runs 15 residues. V lost 3 bases and J lost 5, with 14 bases in between. CDR3 coding DNA: TGTGCCAGCAGTGAGCCCGCGGGGGGTCATCAGCCCCAGCATTTT. Protein product: CASSEPAGGHQPQHF.

The rearrangement joins TRBV6-1 to TRBJ2-7; D may be TRBD1 (7 bases). CDR1 is MNHNS, CDR2 SASEGT, per germline. This CDR3 spans 14 amino acids. Trimming took 5 bases from V and 5 from J, leaving 16 bases between them. The CDR3 loop is CASSPQGPGDEQYF. CDR3 nucleotides: TGTGCCAGCAGTCCACAGGGGCCGGGGGACGAGCAGTACTTC.

The CDR3 loop is CASSPEGTGPYEQYF. The CDR3 nucleotides are TGTGCCAGCAGCCCAGAAGGGACAGGGCCCTACGAGCAGTACTTC. The rearrangement joins TRBV27 to TRBJ2-7; 9 bases align to TRBD1. This CDR3 has 15 amino acids. Germline V gene data show CDR1 as MNHEY and CDR2 as SMNVEV (reference sequence). V was pared by 6 bases and J by 2 bases, with 8 bases of the junction left unmatched.

V and J are TRBV25-1 and TRBJ1-2; possible D gene TRBD1, 6 bases. Germline V gene sequence: CDR1 MGHDK, CDR2 SYGVNS. Trimming cost V 3 bases and J 7 bases, with 12 bases left between them. CDR3 size: 13 residues. In DNA form, the CDR3 reads TGTGCCAGCAGTGAGGGGGACATTGGTGGCTACACCTTC. The encoded protein is CASSEGDIGGYTF.

The rearrangement links TRBV9 to TRBJ1-1; D may be TRBD1 (5 bases). Per germline, CDR1 SGDLS and CDR2 YYNGEE. Trimming removed 1 base from V and 2 bases from J, with 9 bases in between. This CDR3 spans 14 amino acids. The CDR3 sequence: CASSVIGVNTEAFF. CDR3 coding DNA: TGTGCCAGCAGCGTAATAGGGGTCAACACTGAAGCTTTCTTT.

The chain carries TRBV5-6 and TRBJ2-7; 9 bases map to TRBD2. CDR3 length: 15 residues. V trimming: 2 bases; J trimming: 0 bases; junction bases outside the gene matches: 3. Per the germline V gene, CDR1 is SGHDT and CDR2 is YYEEEE. In nucleotides, the CDR3 is TGTGCCAGCAGCTTCGCTAGCGGGGCCTCCTACGAGCAGTACTTC. Its translation is CASSFASGASYEQYF.

This rearrangement joins TRBV14 to TRBJ2-7, with 10 bases aligning to TRBD2. The CDR3 covers 15 residues. Germline lookup yields CDR1 SGHDN and CDR2 FVKESK. V was pared by 2 bases and J by 4 bases, with 5 bases of the junction left unmatched. The CDR3 nucleotides read TGTGCCAGCAGCCAACTGAGCGGGGGGGCTTACGAGCAGTACTTC. Protein: CASSQLSGGAYEQYF.